This T cell receptor beta chain is from a study of PD-L1 blockade in urothelial cancer. Whole-study context: Patients went on atezolizumab in about 2014, receiving 1,200 mg intravenously every 3 weeks. Once treatment had started, blood was analyzed at 3 weeks (second dose) and again at 6 weeks.

Per germline, CDR1 MNHNY and CDR2 SVGAGI (reference sequence). V dropped 5 bases and J dropped 4 bases, with 11 bases sitting between them. The CDR3 length is 13 residues. Into every PCR, synthetic TCR analog templates were spiked. This table comes from immunoSEQ multiplex PCR, and its TCRdb copy is limited to in-frame clones, with some not included. The table records more than 35,000 clones, roughly 82% of them present only once. This chain joins TRBV6-6 and TRBJ1-1; D is possibly TRBD1 (6 bases). This TCR was sampled from a man between 65 and 85 years old with urothelial cancer. The material sequenced was PBMCs, taken around atezolizumab (anti-PD-L1) treatment. For the CDR3, the DNA is TGTGCCAGCAGTCGTACAGGGTTCACTGAAGCTTTCTTT. This gives the protein CASSRTGFTEAFF.